A single sample gave rise to the 9 T cell receptor beta chains below, sequenced in a study of blood T cells in healthy people across ages (dated by TCRdb to the mid-2010s). The library was produced with 5' RACE. Sequencing instrument: Illumina HiSeq 2500. A second roughly 6 to 12 cycle PCR used a sample-barcoded 5' primer and a J-beta primer mix. TCRdb's own reprocessing of the public reads used fastp at Q25 and MiXCR and kept productive beta chains. All rows with the same CDR3 protein become a single entry with the most common DNA and genes. The sample contains 800,000 to 950,000 distinct CDR3 sequences, roughly 34% of them found a single time. The ten largest make up 10% to 15% of the sample. Sequencing was carried out using blood. The receptors shown here come from a man younger than 35 in good health.

The gene calls are TRBV12-3 or TRBV12-4 and TRBJ2-2, with D perhaps matching TRBD1 (6 bases). The V gene lost 5 bases and the J gene lost 0 bases, with 13 bases spanning the gap. The CDR3 length is 16 residues. DNA of the CDR3: TGTGCCAGCAGTCACAGGGTGAGGGCGAACACCGGGGAGCTGTTTTTT. The encoded protein is CASSHRVRANTGELFF.

This clonotype was seen more than once but under ten times. The chain couples TRBV10-2 to TRBJ1-5, with D unresolved. V lost 7 bases and J 0 bases, leaving 7 bases between the germline ends. The germline CDR1 and CDR2 sequences are WSHSY and SAAADI. The CDR3 length is 13 residues. Here the CDR3 DNA reads TGCGCCAGCATGATCGGTAGCAATCAGCCCCAGCATTTT. Protein product: CASMIGSNQPQHF.

The V gene is TRBV10-3, the J gene TRBJ1-3; no reliable D call. This CDR3 region has 11 residues. Per the germline V gene, CDR1 is ENHRY and CDR2 is SYGVKD. Trimming took 6 bases from V and 6 from J, leaving 6 bases between them. CDR3: CAISDTNTIYF. As DNA, the CDR3 is TGTGCCATCAGCGACACAAACACCATATATTTT.

The rearrangement links TRBV27 to TRBJ2-3; D possibly uses TRBD1 or TRBD2 (5 bases each). Per germline, CDR1 MNHEY and CDR2 SMNVEV (reference sequence). Trimming took off 5 bases at V and 2 bases at J, with 17 bases between the two ends. The CDR3 has 16 residues. As DNA, the CDR3 is TGTGCCAGCAGTATAGCAGGGACCCGCAACACAGATACGCAGTATTTT. This encodes CASSIAGTRNTDTQYF.

CDR3 DNA sequence: TGTGCCAGCAGCCCTAGGAGGCGAGCGGGCACAGATACGCAGTATTTT. It translates to CASSPRRRAGTDTQYF. The chain couples TRBV3-1 to TRBJ2-3; TRBD2 might be the D (5 bases). Trimming shortened V by 4 bases and J by 1 base, and 15 bases separated the two germline ends. The CDR3 length is 16 residues. Germline CDR1 and CDR2: LGHDT and YNNKEL (reference sequence).

The V call is TRBV20-1, the J call TRBJ1-5, with D uncertain. This CDR3 is 13 amino acids long. The germline V gene has CDR1 DFQATT and CDR2 SNEGSKA (reference sequence). V dropped 2 bases and J dropped 4 bases, with 9 bases sitting between them. CDR3 protein: CSARTRPNQPQHF. The CDR3 DNA sequence: TGCAGTGCTAGAACCAGACCAAATCAGCCCCAGCATTTT.

In its sample, this clonotype was seen a few times. J is TRBJ2-1 and V is TRBV7-2; 8 nucleotides agree with TRBD2. Germline lookup yields CDR1 SGHTA and CDR2 FQGNSA. Trimming removed 2 bases from V and 10 bases from J; junction bases left unmatched: 7. The CDR3 totals 14 residues. The CDR3 loop is CASSLSQRGQEQFF. In DNA form, the CDR3 reads TGTGCCAGCAGCTTAAGTCAGCGGGGGCAAGAGCAGTTCTTC. Using reference TRBV7-2 and TRBJ2-1 for the parts outside the CDR3, the full variable domain is GAGVSQSPSNKVTEKGKDVELRCDPISGHTALYWYRQSLGQGLEFLIYFQGNSAPDKSGLPSDRFSAERTGGSVSTLTIQRTQQEDSAVYLCASSLSQRGQEQFFGPGTRLTVL.

The chain couples TRBV7-2 to TRBJ2-3, with D tentatively TRBD2 (5 bases). V lost 4 bases and J 0 bases, leaving 14 bases between the germline ends. The germline V gene has CDR1 SGHTA and CDR2 FQGNSA. This CDR3 spans 16 amino acids. CDR3 coding DNA: TGTGCCAGCAGCTCCCCGGGAAGGACTAGCACAGATACGCAGTATTTT. Amino acids: CASSSPGRTSTDTQYF.

This clonotype has a handful of counts. The J gene is TRBJ2-1, the V gene TRBV20-1; 7 bases fit TRBD2. The CDR3 extends over 13 amino acids. V was pared by 0 bases and J by 6 bases, with 2 bases of the junction left unmatched. In germline, CDR1 is DFQATT, CDR2 SNEGSKA (reference sequence). CDR3 in amino acids: CSAREGRGNEQFF. CDR3 coding DNA: TGCAGTGCTAGAGAGGGGAGGGGCAATGAGCAGTTCTTC.